This T cell receptor beta chain was recorded in a study of blood T cell repertoires in COVID-19. Turning to the study itself: Whether acute or convalescent, the COVID-19 samples came from the United States, Italy and Spain. Sample material is recorded as cDNA or gDNA derived from T cells, B-cell-depleted T cells, or PBMCs.

This CDR3 comprises 14 residues. J was trimmed by 2 bases and V by 0 bases; bases with no gene match: 3. The germline CDR1 and CDR2 sequences are GTSNPN and SVGIG (reference sequence). Study processing details: From reference gene primer amplification, estimates of nucleated cell counts were derived. Profiled with immunoSEQ multiplex PCR; TCRdb holds only in-frame clones, not every one. D and trimming come from the DNA, and the V and J calls and clone size come from that table. This sample has 30,000 to 45,000 clones; approximately 80% occur once, and the top ten carry less than 12%. The table lists this clone with a count of one.

Source material: peripheral blood. The clonotype originates from a man aged 60-69 years in a cohort sampled during active COVID-19. V gene TRBV30 combines with J gene TRBJ1-1; 7 bases are shared with TRBD1. CDR3 sequence (DNA): TGTGCCTGGAGTGTTGACAGGGCAAACACTGAAGCTTTCTTT. Amino acid sequence: CAWSVDRANTEAFF.